The present T cell receptor (beta chain) was sequenced within a study of blood T cell repertoires in COVID-19. Study-wide context: PBMCs, B-cell-depleted T cells, or T cells were the source of the cDNA or gDNA that made up the material.

This CDR3 is 14 amino acids long. With 7 bases clipped from V and 3 bases from J, the junction kept 6 bases outside the gene matches. Germline-derived CDR1 and CDR2 are MDHEN and SYDVKM. The table came from immunoSEQ multiplex PCR; TCRdb's copy has only in-frame clones and leaves some out. The data hold 57,000 or so clones, with 88% observed a single time. The clonotype was recovered from a woman aged 45 to 65 with active or convalescent COVID-19. The chain combines TRBV28 with TRBJ2-7, with 10 nucleotides matching TRBD2. The material sequenced was peripheral blood. For the CDR3, the DNA is TGTGCCAGCACCGCGGGACTAGCGAACTACGAGCAGTACTTC. Translating it yields CASTAGLANYEQYF.